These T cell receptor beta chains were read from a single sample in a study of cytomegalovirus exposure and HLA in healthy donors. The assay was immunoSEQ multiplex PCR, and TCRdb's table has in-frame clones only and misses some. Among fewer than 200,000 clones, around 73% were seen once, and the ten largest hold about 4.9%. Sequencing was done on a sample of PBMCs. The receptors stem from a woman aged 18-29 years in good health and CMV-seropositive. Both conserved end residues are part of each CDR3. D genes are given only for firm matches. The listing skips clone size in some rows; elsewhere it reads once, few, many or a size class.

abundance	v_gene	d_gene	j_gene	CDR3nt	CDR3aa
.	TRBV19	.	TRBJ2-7	TGTGCCAGTAGTGTTACAAACGAGCAGTACTTC	CASSVTNEQYF
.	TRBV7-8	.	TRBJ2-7	TGTGCCAGCAGTTACCTCGGAGGCTCCTACGAGCAGTACTTC	CASSYLGGSYEQYF
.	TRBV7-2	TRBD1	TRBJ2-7	TGTGCCAGCAGCTTGGACAGGTCGGGCTCTGGGGAGCAGTACTTC	CASSLDRSGSGEQYF
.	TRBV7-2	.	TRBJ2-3	TGTGCCAGCAGCCCGCCCGGGGGTGGAGATACGCAGTATTTT	CASSPPGGGDTQYF
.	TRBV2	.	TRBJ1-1	TGTGCCAGCACCCCCCATGGAGGCGGCACTGAAGCTTTCTTT	CASTPHGGGTEAFF
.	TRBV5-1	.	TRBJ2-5	TGCGCCAGCAGCTTGGGGGTAGGGGGTGAACGAGAGACCCAGTACTTC	CASSLGVGGERETQYF
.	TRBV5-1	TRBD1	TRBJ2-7	TGCGCCAGCAGGGACAGGCCCTACGAGCAGTACTTC	CASRDRPYEQYF
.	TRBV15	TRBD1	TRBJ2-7	TGTGCCACCAGCAGAGATCCCATGGGACAGGGCCACGAGCAGTACTTC	CATSRDPMGQGHEQYF
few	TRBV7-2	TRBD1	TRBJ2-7	TGTGCCAGCAGCTCGAGTAGGGGGCATGAGCAGTACTTC	CASSSSRGHEQYF
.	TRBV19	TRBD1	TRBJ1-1	TGTGCCAGTAGTACCTTAGGGACAGTACCTGAAGCTTTCTTT	CASSTLGTVPEAFF
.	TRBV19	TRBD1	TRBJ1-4	TGTGCCAGTAGTTCGGGCAGGGGGACAACTAATGAAAAACTGTTTTTT	CASSSGRGTTNEKLFF
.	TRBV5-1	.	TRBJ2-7	TGCGCCAGCAGTTCCGACATCGGCTACGAGCAGTACTTC	CASSSDIGYEQYF
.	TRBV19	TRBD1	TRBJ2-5	TGTGCCAGTAGGGGGGACAGAATGCTGGGGACCCAGTACTTC	CASRGDRMLGTQYF
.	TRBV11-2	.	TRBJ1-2	TGTGCCAGCAGCTTAGAGATTGGCCAGTACGATGGCTACACCTTC	CASSLEIGQYDGYTF
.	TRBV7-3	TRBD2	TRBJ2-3	TGTGCCAGCCGGCGCGGGGGGCCCACAGATACGCAGTATTTT	CASRRGGPTDTQYF
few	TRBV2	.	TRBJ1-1	TGTGCCAGCCGTTACACTAGGGAGGGGAGCACTGAAGCTTTCTTT	CASRYTREGSTEAFF
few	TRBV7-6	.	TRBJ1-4	TGTGCCAGCAGCTTAGGGGCCGTCAATGAAAAACTGTTTTTT	CASSLGAVNEKLFF
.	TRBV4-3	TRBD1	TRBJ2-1	TGCGCCAGCAGCACACGATGGACAGGCGACAATGAGCAGTTCTTC	CASSTRWTGDNEQFF
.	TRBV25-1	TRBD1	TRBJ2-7	TGTGCCGGCAGTGAAGGACAGGGGGCGATATACGAGCAGTACTTC	CAGSEGQGAIYEQYF
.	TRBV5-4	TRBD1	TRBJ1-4	TGTGCCAGCAGCACGACCGGGACAGGGTTTTTAAATGAAAAACTGTTTTTT	CASSTTGTGFLNEKLFF
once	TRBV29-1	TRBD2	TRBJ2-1	TGCAGCGCTCCAGCGGGGGGGCCGGCCTACAATGAGCAGTTCTTC	CSAPAGGPAYNEQFF
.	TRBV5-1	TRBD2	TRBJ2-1	TGCGCCAGCAGCTCTACGACTAGCGGGGGCTACAATGAGCAGTTCTTC	CASSSTTSGGYNEQFF
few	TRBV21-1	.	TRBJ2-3	TGTGCCAGCAGCACACCCCTTCTTACGAAAACTCCATATACGCAGTATTTT	CASSTPLLTKTPYTQYF
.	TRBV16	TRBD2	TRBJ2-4	TGTGCCAGCAGCCAATCGACTAGCGGGGGGGCAGACATTCAGTACTTC	CASSQSTSGGADIQYF
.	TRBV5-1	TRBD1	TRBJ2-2	TGCGCCAGCAGCTCGACAGGGATGGACACCGGGGAGCTGTTTTTT	CASSSTGMDTGELFF
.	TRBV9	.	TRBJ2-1	TGTGCCAGCAGCGCAGGAGGGAATGAGCAGTTCTTC	CASSAGGNEQFF
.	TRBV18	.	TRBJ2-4	TGTGCCAGCTCAACAGGGTTAACCAAAAACATTCAGTACTTC	CASSTGLTKNIQYF
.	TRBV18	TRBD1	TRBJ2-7	TGTGCCAGCTCACGCGTCACCGGGACAGGGGCCTACGAGCAGTACTTC	CASSRVTGTGAYEQYF
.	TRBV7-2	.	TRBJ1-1	TGTGCCAGCAGCTTAAAAGGGGTCACTGAAGCTTTCTTT	CASSLKGVTEAFF
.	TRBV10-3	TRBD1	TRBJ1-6	TGTGCCATCAGTGACCGACAGGGGGCCTATAATTCACCCCTCCACTTT	CAISDRQGAYNSPLHF
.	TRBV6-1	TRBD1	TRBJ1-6	TGTGCCAGCAGTGAAGCGGGACAGGGTGATTCACCCCTCCACTTT	CASSEAGQGDSPLHF
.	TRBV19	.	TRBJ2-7	TGTGCCAGCTCGGGGGGGGACAGGGTTTTCGACGAGCAGTACTTC	CASSGGDRVFDEQYF
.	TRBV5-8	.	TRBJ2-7	TGTGCCTCCAGCTTGGAGCTAGGCGGAGTCGTAGTCGACGAGCAGTACTTC	CASSLELGGVVVDEQYF
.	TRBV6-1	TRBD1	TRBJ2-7	TGTGCCAGCAGCAGCCCGGACAGGGTCATCTACGAGCAGTACTTC	CASSSPDRVIYEQYF
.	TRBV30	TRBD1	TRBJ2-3	TGTGCCTGGAGTGGAGGACTGATGACAGGGACGCAGTATTTT	CAWSGGLMTGTQYF
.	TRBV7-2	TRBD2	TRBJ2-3	TGTGCCAGCAGCTTAGGGAGGACTAGCGGGCCTCGCACAGATACGCAGTATTTT	CASSLGRTSGPRTDTQYF
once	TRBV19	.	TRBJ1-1	TGTGCCAGTAGTGCCGCCCAGGTGAACACTGAAGCTTTCTTT	CASSAAQVNTEAFF
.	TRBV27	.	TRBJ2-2	TGTGCCAGCAGTTCTGGACTATTAAGCGGGGAGCTGTTTTTT	CASSSGLLSGELFF
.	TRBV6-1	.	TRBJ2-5	TGTGCCAGCAGTGAAGCGCGGGAGACCCAGTACTTC	CASSEARETQYF
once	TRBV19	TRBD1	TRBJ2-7	TGTGCCAGTAGTTTAAGCACCGGGACAGGGAAGCACGAGCAGTACTTC	CASSLSTGTGKHEQYF
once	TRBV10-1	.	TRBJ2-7	TGCGCCAGCAGCCGCCAGGGGAATACCTACGAGCAGTACTTC	CASSRQGNTYEQYF
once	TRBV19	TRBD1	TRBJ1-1	TGTGCCAGTAGTATAGGACAGGGCGGGATTGAAGCTTTCTTT	CASSIGQGGIEAFF
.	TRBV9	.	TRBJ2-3	TGTGCCAGCAGCGTAGAATCAGGGTCAGATACGCAGTATTTT	CASSVESGSDTQYF
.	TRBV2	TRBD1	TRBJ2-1	TGTGCCAGCAGTGCGACGGACAGGGGGAAGGATGAGCAGTTCTTC	CASSATDRGKDEQFF
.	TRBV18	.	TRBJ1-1	TGTGCCAGCTCACCACGCAGGGCCGGCGACACTGAAGCTTTCTTT	CASSPRRAGDTEAFF
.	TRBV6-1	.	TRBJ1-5	TGTGCCAGCAGTGAACGGTGGAATCAGCCCCAGCATTTT	CASSERWNQPQHF
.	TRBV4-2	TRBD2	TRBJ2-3	TGTGCCAGCAGCCAAGATCTCCCAGCGGGGGGGGCAGATACGCAGTATTTT	CASSQDLPAGGADTQYF
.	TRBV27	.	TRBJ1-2	TGTGCCAGCAGTTCCGGGGAGGGGGGACAAGGCTACACCTTC	CASSSGEGGQGYTF
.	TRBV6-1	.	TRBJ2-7	TGTGCCAGCAGTGCTACTGGAGCGTCGGTCTACGAGCAGTACTTC	CASSATGASVYEQYF
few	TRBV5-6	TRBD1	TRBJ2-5	TGTGCCAGCAGCCCCCCAGGACAGGGGCCTCCCCAAGAGACCCAGTACTTC	CASSPPGQGPPQETQYF
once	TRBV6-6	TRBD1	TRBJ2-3	TGTGCCAGCAGTAGGGACAGGAAAGATACGCAGTATTTT	CASSRDRKDTQYF
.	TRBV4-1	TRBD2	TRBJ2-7	TGCGCCAGCAGCCAATTTAGCGGGGTCGTTGGTTCCTACGAGCAGTACTTC	CASSQFSGVVGSYEQYF
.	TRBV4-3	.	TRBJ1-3	TGCGCCAGCAGCCAAGTCGGACAGATCTCTGGAAACACCATATATTTT	CASSQVGQISGNTIYF